These 16 T cell receptor beta chains were all obtained from the same sample, sequenced in a study of T-cell memory formation after mild COVID-19. TCRdb used MiXCR to reprocess the 5' RACE reads, holding one entry per CDR3 protein. The data hold 470,000 or so distinct CDR3 sequences, with about 23% observed a single time. The source material was PBMCs or a T cell subset sorted from them (not recorded which). The origin of the receptors is an adult woman who had mild COVID-19 (a few samples of this study predate the infection). Cell type and time point are not known.

This clonotype was seen only a few times. The CDR3 loop is CASSSVEGTQYF. As DNA, the CDR3 is TGTGCCAGTAGTAGTGTCGAGGGTACGCAGTATTTT. This chain links TRBV19 with TRBJ2-3; D may be TRBD2 (5 bases). Trimming removed 4 bases from V and 8 bases from J, with 10 bases in between. The germline CDR1 and CDR2 sequences are LNHDA and SQIVND (reference sequence). The CDR3 contains 12 residues.

This clonotype was seen only once. The chain recombines TRBV4-2 with TRBJ2-5; TRBD2 matches at 9 bases. Germline V gives CDR1 LGHNA, CDR2 YNFKEQ. Losses at the gene ends were 0 bases for V and 5 bases for J; bases not matched to a gene: 10. The CDR3 is 17 amino acids. CDR3 in amino acids: CASSQDGGRALGETQYF. CDR3 nucleotides: TGTGCCAGCAGCCAAGATGGCGGGAGGGCCTTGGGGGAGACCCAGTACTTC.

The gene calls are TRBV5-1 and TRBJ2-1, with 9 bases lining up with TRBD1. This CDR3 has 13 amino acids. In germline, CDR1 is SGHRS, CDR2 YFSETQ. J gave up 8 bases and V 4 bases, and 4 bases lay outside the gene matches. The CDR3 protein is CASSRGQGDEQFF. In DNA, the CDR3 is TGCGCCAGCAGCCGGGGACAGGGCGATGAGCAGTTCTTC. The full variable domain, rest sourced from reference TRBV5-1 and TRBJ2-1, is KAGVTQTPRYLIKTRGQQVTLSCSPISGHRSVSWYQQTPGQGLQFLFEYFSETQRNKGNFPGRFSGRQFSNSRSEMNVSTLELGDSALYLCASSRGQGDEQFFGPGTRLTVL.

This rearrangement joins TRBV4-1 to TRBJ2-7; 9 bases agree with TRBD2. The CDR3 covers 17 residues. Germline-derived CDR1 and CDR2 are MGHRA and YSYEKL. J lost 3 bases, V lost 4 bases, and 13 bases had no gene match. The CDR3 nucleotides are TGCGCCAGCAGCCCTGGGGGTATAGCGGGGGTTTACTACGAGCAGTACTTC. It yields the protein CASSPGGIAGVYYEQYF.

The V call is TRBV11-1, the J call TRBJ2-7; a possible D gene is TRBD1 (6 bases). The V gene lost 8 bases and the J gene lost 5 bases, with 16 bases spanning the gap. Germline V gene lookup returns CDR1 SGHAT and CDR2 FQDESV (reference sequence). There are 13 residues in the CDR3. CDR3 protein: CASAIQGGNEQYF. The CDR3 nucleotides are TGTGCCAGCGCGATACAGGGCGGTAACGAGCAGTACTTC.

This clonotype was detected only a few times. The CDR3 loop is CASRDHGQDTQYF. The CDR3 nucleotides read TGTGCCAGTAGGGATCACGGTCAGGATACGCAGTATTTT. The chain employs TRBV19 and TRBJ2-3; D call uncertain. CDR1 is LNHDA and CDR2 is SQIVND in the germline V gene (reference sequence). CDR3 size: 13 residues. The ends were cut back, 6 bases at V and 6 bases at J, with 13 bases in the middle.

The J gene is TRBJ2-7, the V gene TRBV12-3 or TRBV12-4; D gene ambiguous. There are 13 residues in the CDR3. Trimming pared 5 bases from V and 5 bases from J, leaving 13 bases between. Written as DNA, the CDR3 is TGTGCCAGCAGTCAAAGGCGCGTAGACGAGCAGTACTTC. It translates to CASSQRRVDEQYF.

The J gene is TRBJ2-5, the V gene TRBV11-1; D call uncertain. This CDR3 is built from 13 residues. Trimming removed 4 bases from V and 5 bases from J, with 11 bases in between. CDR1 and CDR2 (germline): SGHAT, FQDESV (reference sequence). DNA for the CDR3: TGTGCCAGCAGCTCGCCGAACACGGAGACCCAGTACTTC. Its protein is CASSSPNTETQYF.

This clonotype was seen just once. The chain combines TRBV24-1 with TRBJ1-1; 7 nucleotides line up with TRBD1. The CDR3 length is 16 residues. Germline V gene data show CDR1 as KGHDR and CDR2 as SFDVKD. The ends lost 7 bases at V and 5 bases at J; junction bases unmatched: 15. Here the CDR3 DNA reads TGTGCCACCAGAGGTACAGGGGAGATCGAGGGGACTGAAGCTTTCTTT. Encoded protein: CATRGTGEIEGTEAFF.

This chain joins TRBV7-9 and TRBJ2-5, with D uncertain. Germline assignment: CDR1 SEHNR and CDR2 FQNEAQ (reference sequence). V gave up 7 bases and J gave up 2 bases, with 11 bases separating them. The CDR3 spans 13 residues. The CDR3 is CASISQLQETQYF. The CDR3 DNA follows: TGTGCCAGCATATCTCAGCTTCAAGAGACCCAGTACTTC.

This clonotype has just a few counts. The J gene is TRBJ2-3, the V gene TRBV19, with no clear D. Trimming removed 5 bases at V and 5 bases at J, with 14 bases between. Per germline, CDR1 LNHDA and CDR2 SQIVND (reference sequence). The CDR3 is made up of 14 amino acids. The CDR3, as DNA: TGTGCCAGTAGTTCGCCCTCGAATCTAGATACGCAGTATTTT. The encoded protein is CASSSPSNLDTQYF.

This chain uses TRBV20-1 with TRBJ2-1, with TRBD1 matching over 9 bases. V was pared by 5 bases and J by 7 bases, with 9 bases of the junction left unmatched. The length of the CDR3 is 14 residues. Germline CDR1 reads DFQATT; CDR2 reads SNEGSKA (reference sequence). CDR3: CSAGQGMQGNEQFF. The CDR3 DNA follows: TGCAGTGCTGGACAGGGGATGCAAGGGAATGAGCAGTTCTTC.

The V call is TRBV5-1, the J call TRBJ2-7, with 8 nucleotides matching TRBD2. Germline V gives CDR1 SGHRS, CDR2 YFSETQ. The CDR3 runs to 15 residues. Trimming at V came to 0 bases and at J to 0 bases, leaving 2 bases not matched to a gene. CDR3 residues: CASSLAGGASYEQYF. The CDR3 DNA sequence: TGCGCCAGCAGCTTGGCGGGGGGGGCCTCCTACGAGCAGTACTTC.

This clonotype appeared once. The DNA for the CDR3 is TGTGCCAGCAGCTTAGGGTCAGCGGGTGGCTACACCTTC. Translating it yields CASSLGSAGGYTF. The rearrangement joins TRBV11-2 to TRBJ1-2; no clear D gene. The CDR3 has 13 residues. Germline V gene sequence: CDR1 SGHAT, CDR2 FQNNGV. The germline V and J ends were trimmed by 1 base and 7 bases, with 10 bases remaining between them.

The V and J genes are TRBV27 and TRBJ1-5, with 9 bases matching TRBD1. The V and J ends lost 6 bases and 0 bases, in that order; junction bases with no gene match: 3. Germline assignment: CDR1 MNHEY and CDR2 SMNVEV (reference sequence). The CDR3 has 15 residues. CDR3 coding DNA: TGTGCCAGCAGGGGACAGGGACTTAGCAATCAGCCCCAGCATTTT. Protein product: CASRGQGLSNQPQHF.

This clonotype occurred a few times. The chain joins TRBV7-6 to TRBJ2-3, with 9 bases that match TRBD2. Trimming at V came to 4 bases and at J to 2 bases, leaving 7 bases not matched to a gene. The germline CDR1 and CDR2 sequences are SGHVS and FNYEAQ. CDR3 length: 16 amino acids. The CDR3 coding sequence is TGTGCCAGCAGCTCCAAAGCGGGAGGACTCACAGATACGCAGTATTTT. Its translation: CASSSKAGGLTDTQYF.